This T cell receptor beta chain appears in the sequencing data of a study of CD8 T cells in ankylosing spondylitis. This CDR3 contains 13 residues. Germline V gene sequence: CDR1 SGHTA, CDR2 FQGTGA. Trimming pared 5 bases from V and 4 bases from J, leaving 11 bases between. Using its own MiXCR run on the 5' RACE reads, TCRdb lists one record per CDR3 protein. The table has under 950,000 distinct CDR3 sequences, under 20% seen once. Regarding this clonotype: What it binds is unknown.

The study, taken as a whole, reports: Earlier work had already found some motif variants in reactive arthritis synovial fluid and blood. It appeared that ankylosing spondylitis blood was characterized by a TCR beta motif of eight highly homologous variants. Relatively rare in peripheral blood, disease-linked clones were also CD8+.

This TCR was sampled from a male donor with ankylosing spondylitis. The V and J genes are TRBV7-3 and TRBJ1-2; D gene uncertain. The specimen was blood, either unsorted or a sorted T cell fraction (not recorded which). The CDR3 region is CASSPHLGYGYTF. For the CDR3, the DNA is TGTGCCAGCAGCCCTCATTTGGGCTATGGCTACACCTTC.